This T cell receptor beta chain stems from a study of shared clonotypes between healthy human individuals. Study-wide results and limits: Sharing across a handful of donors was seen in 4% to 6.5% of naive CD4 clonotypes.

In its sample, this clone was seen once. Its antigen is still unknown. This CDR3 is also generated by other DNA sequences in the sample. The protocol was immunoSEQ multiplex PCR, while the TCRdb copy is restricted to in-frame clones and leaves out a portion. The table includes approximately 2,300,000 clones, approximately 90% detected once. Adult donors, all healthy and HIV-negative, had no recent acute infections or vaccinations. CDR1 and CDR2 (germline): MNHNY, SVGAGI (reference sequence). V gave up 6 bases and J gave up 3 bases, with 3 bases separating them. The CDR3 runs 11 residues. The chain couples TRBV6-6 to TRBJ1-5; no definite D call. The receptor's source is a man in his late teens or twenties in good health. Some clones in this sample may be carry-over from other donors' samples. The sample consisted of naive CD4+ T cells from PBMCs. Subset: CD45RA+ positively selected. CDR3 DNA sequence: TGTGCCAGCAGCGACAATCAGCCCCAGCATTTT. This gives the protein CASSDNQPQHF.